Sequencing of this T cell receptor beta chain was carried out in a study of blood T cell repertoires in COVID-19. As for the study in general: COVID-19 samples collected from the United States, Italy and Spain covered acute and convalescent phases. T cells, B-cell-depleted T cells, or PBMCs supplied cDNA or gDNA.

The sample holds one count of this clone. As handled by the study authors: Reference gene primer amplification gave estimated nucleated cell counts. The data were produced by immunoSEQ multiplex PCR, yet TCRdb's version contains in-frame clones alone and is incomplete. That table furnishes V, J and clone size, whereas the DNA furnished D and trimming. The sample shows around 230,000 clones, around 83% of them seen only once. V lost 0 bases to trimming and J lost 7 bases; unmatched junction nucleotides: 8. Germline V gives CDR1 GTSNPN, CDR2 SVGIG (reference sequence). The CDR3 is made up of 15 amino acids.

The receptor's source is a woman in her fifties or sixties with acute or convalescent COVID-19. Sequencing used peripheral blood. V is TRBV30 and J is TRBJ2-2, with 7 bases matching TRBD2. The CDR3 sequence: CAWSVPGRRGGELFF. In DNA form, the CDR3 reads TGTGCCTGGAGTGTACCCGGGAGGAGAGGCGGGGAGCTGTTTTTT.